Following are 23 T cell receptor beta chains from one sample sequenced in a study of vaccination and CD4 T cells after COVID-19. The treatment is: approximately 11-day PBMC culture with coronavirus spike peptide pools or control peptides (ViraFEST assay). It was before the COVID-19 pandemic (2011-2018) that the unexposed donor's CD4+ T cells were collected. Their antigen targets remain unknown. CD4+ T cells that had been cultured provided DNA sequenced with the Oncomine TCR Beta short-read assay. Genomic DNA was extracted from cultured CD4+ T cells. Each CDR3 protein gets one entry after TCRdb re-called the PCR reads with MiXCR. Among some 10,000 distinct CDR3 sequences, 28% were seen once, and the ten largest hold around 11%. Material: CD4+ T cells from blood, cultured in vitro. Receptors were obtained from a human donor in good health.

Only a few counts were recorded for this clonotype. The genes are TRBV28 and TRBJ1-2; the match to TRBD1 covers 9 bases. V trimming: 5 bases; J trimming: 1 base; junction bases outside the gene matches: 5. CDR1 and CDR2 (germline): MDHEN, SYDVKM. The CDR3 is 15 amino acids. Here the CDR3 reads CASSLVGQGNYGYTF. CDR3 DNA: TGTGCCAGCAGTCTCGTGGGACAGGGTAACTATGGCTACACCTTC.

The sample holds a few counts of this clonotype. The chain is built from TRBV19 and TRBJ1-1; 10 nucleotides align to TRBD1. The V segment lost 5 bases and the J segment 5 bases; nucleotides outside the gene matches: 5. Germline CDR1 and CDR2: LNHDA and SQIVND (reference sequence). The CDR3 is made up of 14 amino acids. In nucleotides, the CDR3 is TGTGCCAGTAGTTCGGGACAGGGGTTGACTGAAGCTTTCTTT. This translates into CASSSGQGLTEAFF.

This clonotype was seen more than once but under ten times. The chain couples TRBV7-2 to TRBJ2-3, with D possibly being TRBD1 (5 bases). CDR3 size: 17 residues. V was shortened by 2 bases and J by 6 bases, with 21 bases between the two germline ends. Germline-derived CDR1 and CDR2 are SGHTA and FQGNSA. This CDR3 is CASSLLRFDTKGDTQYF. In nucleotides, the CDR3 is TGTGCCAGCAGCTTACTTCGTTTCGACACAAAGGGGGATACGCAGTATTTT.

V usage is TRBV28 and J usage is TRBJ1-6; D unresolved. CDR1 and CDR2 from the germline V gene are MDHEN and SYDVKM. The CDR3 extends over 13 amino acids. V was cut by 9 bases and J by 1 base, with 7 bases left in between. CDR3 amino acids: CARGPSYNSPLHF. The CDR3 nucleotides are TGTGCCAGGGGTCCATCCTATAATTCACCCCTCCACTTT.

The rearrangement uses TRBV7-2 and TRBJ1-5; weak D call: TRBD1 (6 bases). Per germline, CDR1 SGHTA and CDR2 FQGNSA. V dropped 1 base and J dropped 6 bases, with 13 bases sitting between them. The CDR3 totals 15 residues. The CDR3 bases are TGTGCCAGCAGCTTAGGTACAGGGATAGGTCAGCCCCAGCATTTT. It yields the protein CASSLGTGIGQPQHF.

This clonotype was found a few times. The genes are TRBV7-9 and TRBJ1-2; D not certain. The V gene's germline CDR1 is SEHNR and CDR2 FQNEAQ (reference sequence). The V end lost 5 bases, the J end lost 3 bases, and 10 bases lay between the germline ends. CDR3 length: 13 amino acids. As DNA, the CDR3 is TGTGCCAGCAGCCCGACGAGGGACTATGGCTACACCTTC. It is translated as CASSPTRDYGYTF.

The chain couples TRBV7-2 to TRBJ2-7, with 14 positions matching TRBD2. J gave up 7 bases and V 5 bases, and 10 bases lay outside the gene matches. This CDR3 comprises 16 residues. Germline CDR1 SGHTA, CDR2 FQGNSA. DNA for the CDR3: TGTGCCAGCAGCCTCGGACTAGCGGGAGGCACGCCGGAGCAGTACTTC. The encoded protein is CASSLGLAGGTPEQYF. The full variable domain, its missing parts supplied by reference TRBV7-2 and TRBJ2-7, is GAGVSQSPSNKVTEKGKDVELRCDPISGHTALYWYRQSLGQGLEFLIYFQGNSAPDKSGLPSDRFSAERTGGSVSTLTIQRTQQEDSAVYLCASSLGLAGGTPEQYFGPGTRLTVT.

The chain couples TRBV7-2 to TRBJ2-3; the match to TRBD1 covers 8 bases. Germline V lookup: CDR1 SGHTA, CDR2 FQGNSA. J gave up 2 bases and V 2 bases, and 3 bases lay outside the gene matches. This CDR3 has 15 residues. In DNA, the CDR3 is TGTGCCAGCAGCTTACAGGGGGCGAACACAGATACGCAGTATTTT. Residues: CASSLQGANTDTQYF.

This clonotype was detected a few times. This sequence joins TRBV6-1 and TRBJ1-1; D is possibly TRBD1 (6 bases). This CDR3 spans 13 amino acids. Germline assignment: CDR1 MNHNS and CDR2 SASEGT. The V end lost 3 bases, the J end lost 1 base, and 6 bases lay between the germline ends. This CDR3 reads CASSDRGNTEAFF. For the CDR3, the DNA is TGTGCCAGCAGTGACAGGGGGAACACTGAAGCTTTCTTT.

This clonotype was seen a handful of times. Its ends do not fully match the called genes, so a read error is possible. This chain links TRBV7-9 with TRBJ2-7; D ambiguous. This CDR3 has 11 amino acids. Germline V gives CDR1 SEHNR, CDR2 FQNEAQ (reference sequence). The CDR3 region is CASSSPGHSSF. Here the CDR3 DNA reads TGTGCCAGCAGCTCACCGGGCCACTCCAGCTTC.

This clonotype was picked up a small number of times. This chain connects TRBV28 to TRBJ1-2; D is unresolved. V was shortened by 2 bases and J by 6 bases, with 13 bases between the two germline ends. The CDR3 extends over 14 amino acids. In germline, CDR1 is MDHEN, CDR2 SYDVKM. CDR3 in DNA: TGTGCCAGCAGTTTACCGCAGGCCGTGGATGGCTACACCTTC. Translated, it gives CASSLPQAVDGYTF.

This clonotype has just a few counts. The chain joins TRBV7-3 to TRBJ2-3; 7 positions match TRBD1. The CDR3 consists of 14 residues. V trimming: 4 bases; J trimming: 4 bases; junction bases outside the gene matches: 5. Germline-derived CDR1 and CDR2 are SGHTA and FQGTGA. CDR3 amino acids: CASSSRGPADTQYF. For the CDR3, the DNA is TGTGCCAGCAGCTCAAGGGGGCCGGCAGATACGCAGTATTTT.

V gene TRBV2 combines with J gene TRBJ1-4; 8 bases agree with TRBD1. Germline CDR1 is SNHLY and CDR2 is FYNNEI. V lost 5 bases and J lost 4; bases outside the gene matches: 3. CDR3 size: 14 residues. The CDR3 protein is CASSPTGGNEKLFF. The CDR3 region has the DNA TGTGCCAGCAGTCCAACAGGGGGTAATGAAAAACTGTTTTTT.

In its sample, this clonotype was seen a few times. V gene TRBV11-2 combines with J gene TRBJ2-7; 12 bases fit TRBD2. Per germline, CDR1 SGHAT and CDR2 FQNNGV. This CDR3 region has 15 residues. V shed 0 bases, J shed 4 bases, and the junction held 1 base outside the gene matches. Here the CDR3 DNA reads TGTGCCAGCAGCTTAGAGGGGACTAGCGGGTACGAGCAGTACTTC. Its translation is CASSLEGTSGYEQYF.

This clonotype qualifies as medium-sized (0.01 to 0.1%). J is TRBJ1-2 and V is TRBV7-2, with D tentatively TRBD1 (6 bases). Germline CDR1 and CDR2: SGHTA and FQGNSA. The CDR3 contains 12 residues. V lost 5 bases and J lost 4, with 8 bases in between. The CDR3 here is CASSPQGYGYTF. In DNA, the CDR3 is TGTGCCAGCAGCCCACAGGGCTATGGCTACACCTTC. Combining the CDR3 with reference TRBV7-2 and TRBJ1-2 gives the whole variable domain GAGVSQSPSNKVTEKGKDVELRCDPISGHTALYWYRQSLGQGLEFLIYFQGNSAPDKSGLPSDRFSAERTGGSVSTLTIQRTQQEDSAVYLCASSPQGYGYTFGSGTRLTVV.

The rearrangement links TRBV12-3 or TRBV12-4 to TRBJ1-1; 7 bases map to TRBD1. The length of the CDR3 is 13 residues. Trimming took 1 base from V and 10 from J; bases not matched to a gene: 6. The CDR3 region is CASSLVSAGGAFF. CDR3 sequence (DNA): TGTGCCAGCAGTTTAGTCTCGGCAGGGGGAGCTTTCTTT.

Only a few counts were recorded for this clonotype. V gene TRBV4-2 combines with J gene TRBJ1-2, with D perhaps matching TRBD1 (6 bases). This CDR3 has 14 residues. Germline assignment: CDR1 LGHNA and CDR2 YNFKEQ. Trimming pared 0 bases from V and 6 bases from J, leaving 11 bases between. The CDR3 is CASSQDWGRNGYTF. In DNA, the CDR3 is TGTGCCAGCAGCCAAGATTGGGGGCGGAATGGCTACACCTTC.

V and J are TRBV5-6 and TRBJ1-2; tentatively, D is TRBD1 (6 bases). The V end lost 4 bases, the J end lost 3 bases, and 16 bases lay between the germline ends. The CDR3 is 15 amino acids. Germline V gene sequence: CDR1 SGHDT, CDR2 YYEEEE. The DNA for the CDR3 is TGTGCCAGCAGCCCCGACAGGCCAGCGGACTATGGCTACACCTTC. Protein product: CASSPDRPADYGYTF.

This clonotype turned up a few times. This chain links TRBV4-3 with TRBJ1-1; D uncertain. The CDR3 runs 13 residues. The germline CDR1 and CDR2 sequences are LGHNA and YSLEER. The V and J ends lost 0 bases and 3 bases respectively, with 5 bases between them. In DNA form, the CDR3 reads TGCGCCAGCAGCCAAGACAGTTACACTGAAGCTTTCTTT. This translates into CASSQDSYTEAFF.

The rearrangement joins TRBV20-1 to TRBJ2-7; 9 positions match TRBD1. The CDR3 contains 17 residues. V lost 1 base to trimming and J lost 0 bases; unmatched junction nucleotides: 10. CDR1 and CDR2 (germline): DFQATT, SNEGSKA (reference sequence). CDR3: CSARGTGGGPLSYEQYF. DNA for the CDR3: TGCAGTGCTAGAGGTACAGGGGGCGGTCCCCTCTCCTACGAGCAGTACTTC.

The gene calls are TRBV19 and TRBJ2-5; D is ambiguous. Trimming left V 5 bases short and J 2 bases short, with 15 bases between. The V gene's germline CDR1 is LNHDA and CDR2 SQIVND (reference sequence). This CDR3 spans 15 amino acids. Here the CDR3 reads CASSSEAFRQETQYF. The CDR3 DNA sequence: TGTGCCAGTAGTTCCGAGGCGTTCAGACAAGAGACCCAGTACTTC.

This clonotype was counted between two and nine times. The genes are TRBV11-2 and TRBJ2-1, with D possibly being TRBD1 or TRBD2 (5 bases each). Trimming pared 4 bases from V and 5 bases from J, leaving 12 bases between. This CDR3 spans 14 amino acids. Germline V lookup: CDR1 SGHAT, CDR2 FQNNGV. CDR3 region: CASSYGTPNNEQFF. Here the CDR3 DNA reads TGTGCCAGCAGCTACGGGACCCCGAACAATGAGCAGTTCTTC. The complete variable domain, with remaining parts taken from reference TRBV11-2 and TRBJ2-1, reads EAGVAQSPRYKIIEKRQSVAFWCNPISGHATLYWYQQILGQGPKLLIQFQNNGVVDDSQLPKDRFSAERLKGVDSTLKIQPAKLEDSAVYLCASSYGTPNNEQFFGPGTRLTVL.

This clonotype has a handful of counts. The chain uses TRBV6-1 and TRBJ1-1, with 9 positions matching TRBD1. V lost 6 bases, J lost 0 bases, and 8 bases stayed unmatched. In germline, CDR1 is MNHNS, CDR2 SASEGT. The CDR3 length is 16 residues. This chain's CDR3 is CASSSGTGPMNTEAFF. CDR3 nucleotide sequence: TGTGCCAGCAGCTCCGGGACAGGGCCAATGAACACTGAAGCTTTCTTT.